This entry lists 20 T cell receptor beta chains sequenced from one sample in a study of identical twins. TCRdb re-analysed the 5' RACE reads in MiXCR, keeping a single row per CDR3 protein. The sample has approximately 600,000 distinct CDR3 sequences; 7.1% are singletons. The same specimen was also included in a second study, on yellow fever vaccine responses in identical twins.

Specimen: PBMCs. All receptors derive from a woman aged 18-30 years in good health.

This clonotype was detected a few times. The chain carries TRBV11-3 and TRBJ2-1, with 11 bases aligning to TRBD1. V was clipped by 3 bases and J by 8 bases; unmatched bases: 6. Germline V lookup: CDR1 SGHNT, CDR2 YENEEA. The CDR3 spans 15 residues. The CDR3 DNA follows: TGTGCCAGCAGCTTCGGGACAGGGGGTTTGTATGAGCAGTTCTTC. This codes for CASSFGTGGLYEQFF.

This clonotype has a count of ten or more. CDR3 coding DNA: TGTGCCACCAGCAGAGAAGCGGCGGGTGTCTCGGGGGAGCAGTACTTC. It specifies CATSREAAGVSGEQYF. The V call is TRBV15, the J call TRBJ2-7, with a possible D match to TRBD2 (5 bases). Looked up from germline, CDR1 is LNHNV and CDR2 is YYDKDF (reference sequence). V was cut by 0 bases and J by 7 bases, with 19 bases left in between. This CDR3 has 16 residues.

This clonotype was counted many times. The chain carries TRBV29-1 and TRBJ2-5; D gene unclear. V lost 3 bases and J 1 base, leaving 15 bases between the germline ends. The CDR3 runs to 15 residues. The germline CDR1 and CDR2 sequences are SQVTM and ANQGSEA. This CDR3 reads CSVDGVSRTQETQYF. CDR3 sequence (DNA): TGCAGCGTTGATGGGGTCAGTCGAACCCAAGAGACCCAGTACTTC.

This clonotype turned up a few times. This rearrangement joins TRBV12-3 or TRBV12-4 to TRBJ2-1, with 11 bases matching TRBD2. The V segment lost 3 bases and the J segment 2 bases; nucleotides outside the gene matches: 6. The CDR3 extends over 17 amino acids. CDR3 coding DNA: TGTGCCAGCAGTTTCCTCCTTAGCGGGGGGGCCTACAATGAGCAGTTCTTC. Its protein product is CASSFLLSGGAYNEQFF.

Of note for this clonotype: A much larger clone differs by one base, so this may be a read error. The rearrangement links TRBV29-1 to TRBJ1-2; 8 nucleotides line up with TRBD1. The CDR3 runs to 13 residues. CDR1 is SQVTM and CDR2 is ANQGSEA in the germline V gene. CDR3 in amino acids: CSVARQGNYGYPF. The CDR3 DNA reads TGCAGCGTAGCTAGACAGGGGAACTATGGCTACCCCTTC.

The V and J genes are TRBV7-6 and TRBJ2-1; TRBD2 matches at 7 bases. The CDR3 covers 13 residues. Germline values: CDR1 SGHVS, CDR2 FNYEAQ. The trim removed 1 base at V and 9 bases at J, leaving 3 bases unmatched. Here the CDR3 reads CASSLGPSGEQFF. CDR3 bases: TGTGCCAGCAGCTTAGGGCCTAGCGGTGAGCAGTTCTTC.

This clonotype was detected many times. The chain employs TRBV4-1 and TRBJ1-5; tentatively, D is TRBD1 (6 bases). Germline V lookup: CDR1 MGHRA, CDR2 YSYEKL. This CDR3 contains 17 residues. V was pared by 1 base and J by 0 bases, with 13 bases between. The CDR3 sequence is CASSQATGAGSNQPQHF. The CDR3 nucleotides are TGCGCCAGCAGCCAAGCCACGGGGGCCGGTAGCAATCAGCCCCAGCATTTT.

The J gene is TRBJ2-7, the V gene TRBV10-3; TRBD1 is a possible D gene (5 bases). The V gene lost 9 bases and the J gene lost 0 bases, with 15 bases spanning the gap. Germline V gene data show CDR1 as ENHRY and CDR2 as SYGVKD. This CDR3 region has 14 residues. The CDR3 nucleotides read TGTGCCATTTCCCTGGACAAGAGCTCCTACGAGCAGTACTTC. The encoded protein is CAISLDKSSYEQYF.

This clonotype was seen a few times. V usage is TRBV7-9 and J usage is TRBJ2-4; D might be TRBD2 (6 bases). The CDR3 totals 13 residues. V shed 0 bases and J shed 6 bases, with 6 bases lying between them. Looked up from germline, CDR1 is SEHNR and CDR2 is FQNEAQ (reference sequence). The chain's CDR3 is CASSLAGGNIQYF. The CDR3 DNA reads TGTGCCAGCAGCTTAGCGGGGGGAAACATTCAGTACTTC.

This rearrangement joins TRBV20-1 to TRBJ1-5, with a possible D match to TRBD1 (5 bases). Germline V CDR1 and CDR2: DFQATT, SNEGSKA (reference sequence). This CDR3 comprises 14 residues. The V end lost 0 bases, the J end lost 7 bases, and 13 bases lay between the germline ends. CDR3 sequence (DNA): TGCAGTGCTAGAGACGGGACGGGGTCCCAGCCCCAGCATTTT. Translation gives CSARDGTGSQPQHF.

The rearrangement joins TRBV6-5 to TRBJ2-7; D is uncertain. CDR3 length: 15 residues. The germline gives CDR1 MNHEY, CDR2 SVGAGI. With 0 bases removed from V and 2 bases from J, the gap between germline ends came to 11 bases. This CDR3 reads CASSYSLWEPYEQYF. For the CDR3, the DNA is TGTGCCAGCAGTTACTCGTTGTGGGAACCCTACGAGCAGTACTTC.

This clonotype occurred many times. This chain's CDR3 is CASSGTVAKNIQYF. CDR3 in DNA: TGCGCCAGCAGTGGGACCGTAGCCAAAAACATTCAGTACTTC. This rearrangement joins TRBV5-1 to TRBJ2-4; D possibly matches TRBD1 or TRBD2 (5 bases each). CDR1 is SGHRS, CDR2 YFSETQ, per germline. Trimming removed 5 bases at V and 0 bases at J, with 9 bases between. This CDR3 has 14 residues.

The chain is built from TRBV29-1 and TRBJ2-2, with D perhaps matching TRBD1 or TRBD2 (5 bases each). The CDR3 extends over 17 amino acids. CDR1 and CDR2 from the germline V gene are SQVTM and ANQGSEA. V was clipped by 1 base and J by 1 base, with 16 bases between them. The CDR3 region is CSVEVVAVGENTGELFF. The CDR3 nucleotides read TGCAGCGTTGAAGTGGTCGCCGTGGGGGAGAACACCGGGGAGCTGTTTTTT.

This clonotype has a count of ten or more. This rearrangement joins TRBV6-2 or TRBV6-3 to TRBJ2-3; the match to TRBD2 covers 13 bases. The CDR3 covers 14 residues. CDR1 and CDR2 (germline): MNHEY, SVGEGT. V lost 7 bases, J lost 8 bases, and 6 bases stayed unmatched. The CDR3 DNA follows: TGTGCCAGCAACCCGGGACTAGCGGGATCTACGCAGTATTTT. The encoded protein is CASNPGLAGSTQYF.

This clonotype was detected many times. The rearrangement uses TRBV5-5 and TRBJ2-1; no clear D gene. The CDR3 is 16 amino acids. Germline CDR1 is SGHKS and CDR2 is YYEKEE (reference sequence). Trimming took off 3 bases at V and 0 bases at J, with 13 bases between the two ends. Here the CDR3 reads CASSSVVSSSYNEQFF. In DNA form, the CDR3 reads TGTGCCAGCAGCTCCGTAGTGTCATCCTCCTACAATGAGCAGTTCTTC.

This clonotype was seen a few times. The V call is TRBV6-7, the J call TRBJ1-1, with 8 bases aligning to TRBD1. TRBV6-7 is an ORF for which the function is uncertain. The CDR3 extends over 16 amino acids. The ends lost 5 bases at V and 11 bases at J; junction bases unmatched: 19. In DNA, the CDR3 is TGTGCCAGCAGTCAACCGAGGACAGGGTGTATGATCTTGGCTTTCTTT. This gives the protein CASSQPRTGCMILAFF.

At least ten counts were recorded for this clonotype. The chain joins TRBV5-1 to TRBJ2-1; the D is unclear. V shed 4 bases and J shed 9 bases, with 14 bases lying between them. CDR3 size: 13 residues. CDR1 and CDR2 from the germline V gene are SGHRS and YFSETQ. CDR3 loop: CASSKDMQLEQFF. In DNA, the CDR3 is TGCGCCAGCAGCAAAGACATGCAGCTTGAGCAGTTCTTC.

V gene TRBV7-2 combines with J gene TRBJ2-5, with no clear D. This CDR3 comprises 14 residues. The V gene lost 5 bases and the J gene lost 5 bases, with 15 bases spanning the gap. Looked up from germline, CDR1 is SGHTA and CDR2 is FQGNSA. The CDR3 DNA sequence: TGTGCCAGCAGCAACCCGTTGCTGGGTGAGACCCAGTACTTC. This translates into CASSNPLLGETQYF.

This clonotype has more than one count but fewer than ten. The rearrangement links TRBV10-3 to TRBJ2-7, with D unresolved. Germline V lookup: CDR1 ENHRY, CDR2 SYGVKD. The CDR3 contains 14 residues. Trimming shortened V by 3 bases and J by 3 bases, and 12 bases separated the two germline ends. The CDR3 reads CAISDLSENYEQYF. The CDR3 DNA reads TGTGCCATCAGTGACTTATCCGAGAACTACGAGCAGTACTTC.

The rearrangement joins TRBV20-1 to TRBJ2-4; a possible D gene is TRBD1 (6 bases). Germline CDR1 reads DFQATT; CDR2 reads SNEGSKA (reference sequence). The CDR3 sequence is 14 residues long. V was shortened by 5 bases and J by 0 bases, with 11 bases between the two germline ends. Here the CDR3 reads CSAGDNIAKNIQYF. CDR3 coding DNA: TGCAGTGCTGGGGACAACATAGCCAAAAACATTCAGTACTTC.